One sample yielded the 27 T cell receptor beta chains listed below, sequenced in a study of blood T cell repertoires in COVID-19. The method was immunoSEQ multiplex PCR; TCRdb's version includes in-frame clones alone and lacks a portion of them. The sample yields over 350,000 clones, approximately 87% seen once. Source material: PBMCs or T cells enriched from blood (not recorded which). These TCRs come from a woman in her forties or fifties who had recovered from COVID-19.

The chain couples TRBV5-5 to TRBJ1-2; D not certain. The CDR3 is 15 residues long. The ends were cut back, 0 bases at V and 2 bases at J, with 11 bases in the middle. Germline CDR1 reads SGHKS; CDR2 reads YYEKEE (reference sequence). The DNA of the CDR3 is TGTGCCAGCAGCTTGGAGCCGACATTAAACTATGGCTACACCTTC. It specifies CASSLEPTLNYGYTF. The full variable domain, rest sourced from reference TRBV5-5 and TRBJ1-2, is DAGVTQSPTHLIKTRGQQVTLRCSPISGHKSVSWYQQVLGQGPQFIFQYYEKEERGRGNFPDRFSARQFPNYSSELNVNALLLGDSALYLCASSLEPTLNYGYTFGSGTRLTVV.

The rearrangement uses TRBV28 and TRBJ1-2, with 9 bases matching TRBD1. CDR3 length: 19 residues. The V and J ends lost 3 bases and 2 bases, in that order; junction bases with no gene match: 16. Looked up from germline, CDR1 is MDHEN and CDR2 is SYDVKM. The CDR3: CASSFPYNRGRFRNYGYTF. Written as DNA, the CDR3 is TGTGCCAGCAGTTTCCCCTATAACAGGGGGCGTTTTAGAAACTATGGCTACACCTTC.

The V and J genes are TRBV11-2 and TRBJ2-1; 12 nucleotides agree with TRBD2. V lost 5 bases and J lost 7; bases outside the gene matches: 9. Germline V gene data show CDR1 as SGHAT and CDR2 as FQNNGV. This CDR3 has 16 amino acids. The CDR3 here is CASSELAGGASNEQFF. The CDR3 DNA is TGTGCCAGCAGCGAACTAGCGGGGGGTGCCTCAAATGAGCAGTTCTTC.

V usage is TRBV4-1 and J usage is TRBJ1-2, with D maybe TRBD1 (6 bases). Germline values: CDR1 MGHRA, CDR2 YSYEKL. V lost 1 base and J lost 6, with 21 bases in between. The CDR3 length is 17 residues. CDR3 protein: CASSQGWVGAGEDGYTF. CDR3 nucleotides: TGCGCCAGCAGCCAAGGCTGGGTGGGGGCTGGTGAGGATGGCTACACCTTC.

The chain carries TRBV30 and TRBJ2-7, with D maybe TRBD2 (5 bases). V was pared by 3 bases and J by 5 bases, with 23 bases between. Germline V gene sequence: CDR1 GTSNPN, CDR2 SVGIG (reference sequence). This CDR3 comprises 16 residues. CDR3 protein: CAWRSDWQLEVHEQYF. The CDR3 DNA reads TGTGCCTGGAGGTCGGACTGGCAACTCGAGGTCCACGAGCAGTACTTC.

The gene calls are TRBV5-1 and TRBJ2-5; 8 nucleotides agree with TRBD2. The V and J ends lost 4 bases and 1 base, in that order; junction bases with no gene match: 9. This CDR3 has 16 amino acids. Germline CDR1 is SGHRS and CDR2 is YFSETQ. This CDR3 reads CASSPRAGGLQETQYF. CDR3 coding DNA: TGCGCCAGCAGCCCACGGGCGGGGGGCCTCCAAGAGACCCAGTACTTC.

The J gene is TRBJ2-3, the V gene TRBV7-2, with 15 bases identical to TRBD2. The CDR3 extends over 18 amino acids. The trim removed 4 bases at V and 2 bases at J, leaving 7 bases unmatched. Germline CDR1 is SGHTA and CDR2 is FQGNSA. CDR3 amino acids: CASSWGLAGGRITDTQYF. As DNA, the CDR3 is TGTGCCAGCAGCTGGGGACTAGCGGGGGGACGTATCACAGATACGCAGTATTTT.

The J gene is TRBJ1-5, the V gene TRBV6-6, with 12 bases identical to TRBD1. Germline-derived CDR1 and CDR2 are MNHNY and SVGAGI (reference sequence). V was pared by 8 bases and J by 5 bases, with 4 bases of the junction left unmatched. The CDR3 consists of 14 residues. The CDR3 sequence is CASGGTGGHQPQHF. In nucleotides, the CDR3 is TGTGCCAGCGGTGGGACAGGGGGCCATCAGCCCCAGCATTTT.

The V gene is TRBV2, the J gene TRBJ2-4; 8 bases map to TRBD2. V lost 6 bases, J lost 0 bases, and 13 bases stayed unmatched. Per the germline V gene, CDR1 is SNHLY and CDR2 is FYNNEI. The CDR3 has 18 residues. CDR3 nucleotide sequence: TGTGCCAGCAGGGGGGGGACTAGTATCGTCTCAGCCAAAAACATTCAGTACTTC. Its protein product is CASRGGTSIVSAKNIQYF.

The chain has TRBV18 and TRBJ2-7; D may be TRBD1 (6 bases). V dropped 3 bases and J dropped 5 bases, with 17 bases sitting between them. The CDR3 is made up of 15 amino acids. The V gene's germline CDR1 is KGHSH and CDR2 LQKENI. The chain's CDR3 is CASSPSQGRWNEQYF. For the CDR3, the DNA is TGTGCCAGCTCACCCTCACAGGGAAGGTGGAACGAGCAGTACTTC.

The rearrangement links TRBV2 to TRBJ1-3, with unresolved D. This CDR3 spans 15 amino acids. V lost 4 bases, J lost 4 bases, and 14 bases lay in between. Germline V gene sequence: CDR1 SNHLY, CDR2 FYNNEI. CDR3: CASSAGLLEGNTIYF. Here the CDR3 DNA reads TGTGCCAGCAGTGCTGGATTGCTGGAGGGAAACACCATATATTTT. Full variable domain (rest looked up from reference TRBV2 and TRBJ1-3): EPEVTQTPSHQVTQMGQEVILRCVPISNHLYFYWYRQILGQKVEFLVSFYNNEISEKSEIFDDQFSVERPDGSNFTLKIRSTKLEDSAMYFCASSAGLLEGNTIYFGEGSWLTVV.

V is TRBV6-5 and J is TRBJ1-2, with D possibly being TRBD1 (5 bases). This CDR3 has 15 amino acids. The V and J ends lost 6 bases and 1 base respectively, with 15 bases between them. CDR1 MNHEY and CDR2 SVGAGI come from the germline V gene. CDR3 bases: TGTGCCAGCAGATCGGACGGGGGACTTAACTATGGCTACACCTTC. This encodes CASRSDGGLNYGYTF.

The V gene is TRBV7-9, the J gene TRBJ1-6; tentatively, D is TRBD1 (5 bases). V was shortened by 5 bases and J by 0 bases, with 11 bases between the two germline ends. The CDR3 covers 16 residues. The germline V gene encodes CDR1 SEHNR and CDR2 FQNEAQ (reference sequence). The CDR3 coding sequence is TGTGCCAGCAGCACAAGGACACTCTCCTATAATTCACCCCTCCACTTT. It yields the protein CASSTRTLSYNSPLHF.

The gene calls are TRBV4-1 and TRBJ2-7, with 7 positions matching TRBD1. CDR3 size: 14 residues. Germline values: CDR1 MGHRA, CDR2 YSYEKL. V was pared by 2 bases and J by 1 base, with 2 bases of the junction left unmatched. CDR3 DNA sequence: TGCGCCAGCAGCCAACCGACAGGGTCCTACGAGCAGTACTTC. It specifies CASSQPTGSYEQYF.

The chain combines TRBV20-1 with TRBJ1-4, with D uncertain. CDR1 is DFQATT, CDR2 SNEGSKA, per germline (reference sequence). This CDR3 spans 13 amino acids. With 3 bases removed from V and 4 bases from J, the gap between germline ends came to 9 bases. This chain's CDR3 is CSASGGNNEKLFF. The CDR3 DNA reads TGCAGTGCTAGTGGCGGGAATAATGAAAAACTGTTTTTT.

This chain joins TRBV9 and TRBJ2-2; D gene unclear. The CDR3 has 15 residues. CDR1 and CDR2 (germline): SGDLS, YYNGEE. V lost 1 base and J 1 base, leaving 8 bases between the germline ends. The CDR3 is CASSVFAENTGELFF. The CDR3 nucleotides read TGTGCCAGCAGCGTATTCGCGGAGAACACCGGGGAGCTGTTTTTT. The complete variable domain, with remaining parts taken from reference TRBV9 and TRBJ2-2, reads DSGVTQTPKHLITATGQRVTLRCSPRSGDLSVYWYQQSLDQGLQFLIQYYNGEERAKGNILERFSAQQFPDLHSELNLSSLELGDSALYFCASSVFAENTGELFFGEGSRLTVL.

The genes are TRBV4-1 and TRBJ2-3; 9 bases are shared with TRBD2. CDR1 is MGHRA and CDR2 is YSYEKL in the germline V gene. V dropped 0 bases and J dropped 5; count of bases not matched to a gene: 9. This CDR3 spans 17 amino acids. Here the CDR3 DNA reads TGCGCCAGCAGCCAAGAGATGGTAGCGGGGGTGGAAGATACGCAGTATTTT. It is translated as CASSQEMVAGVEDTQYF.

The rearrangement joins TRBV18 to TRBJ1-1; 10 nucleotides match TRBD1. The ends lost 3 bases at V and 0 bases at J; junction bases unmatched: 4. This CDR3 contains 16 residues. Germline CDR1 reads KGHSH; CDR2 reads LQKENI. The CDR3 bases are TGTGCCAGCTCACCTTGGGACAGGGGAATGAACACTGAAGCTTTCTTT. Translation: CASSPWDRGMNTEAFF. The complete variable domain, with remaining parts taken from reference TRBV18 and TRBJ1-1, reads NAGVMQNPRHLVRRRGQEARLRCSPMKGHSHVYWYRQLPEEGLKFMVYLQKENIIDESGMPKERFSAEFPKEGPSILRIQQVVRGDSAAYFCASSPWDRGMNTEAFFGQGTRLTVV.

The chain links TRBV15 to TRBJ1-2; D ambiguous. This CDR3 has 13 residues. Germline V lookup: CDR1 LNHNV, CDR2 YYDKDF (reference sequence). Trimming stripped 5 bases from V and 3 bases from J, with 10 bases between. CDR3 loop: CATSPRRDYGYTF. CDR3 bases: TGTGCCACCAGCCCACGGAGGGACTATGGCTACACCTTC. Filled out from reference TRBV15 and TRBJ1-2, the complete variable domain reads DAMVIQNPRYQVTQFGKPVTLSCSQTLNHNVMYWYQQKSSQAPKLLFHYYDKDFNNEADTPDNFQSRRPNTSFCFLDIRSPGLGDTAMYLCATSPRRDYGYTFGSGTRLTVV.

V is TRBV2 and J is TRBJ1-5; 7 positions match TRBD1. V lost 6 bases, J lost 2 bases, and 10 bases stayed unmatched. This CDR3 spans 16 amino acids. CDR1 and CDR2 from the germline V gene are SNHLY and FYNNEI. CDR3 in amino acids: CASRVDRVEGNQPQHF. The CDR3 region has the DNA TGTGCCAGCAGAGTAGACAGGGTCGAGGGCAATCAGCCCCAGCATTTT.

This chain connects TRBV10-3 to TRBJ2-3; D is unclear. This CDR3 region has 14 residues. CDR1 and CDR2 from the germline V gene are ENHRY and SYGVKD. Trimming left V 3 bases short and J 0 bases short, with 7 bases between. This CDR3 reads CAISDLYSTDTQYF. The DNA of the CDR3 is TGTGCCATCAGTGATCTATACAGCACAGATACGCAGTATTTT.

The genes are TRBV24-1 and TRBJ2-2, with D unclear. CDR1 is KGHDR and CDR2 is SFDVKD in the germline V gene. Trimming stripped 1 base from V and 0 bases from J, with 2 bases between. The CDR3 is 14 amino acids. In nucleotides, the CDR3 is TGTGCCACCAGTGATTTTACGAACACCGGGGAGCTGTTTTTT. Its protein is CATSDFTNTGELFF.

CDR3 DNA: TGCGCCAGCAGCCATGTCACAGGGACCCCCAATCAGCCCCAGCATTTT. This gives the protein CASSHVTGTPNQPQHF. This chain uses TRBV4-1 with TRBJ1-5, with D maybe TRBD1 (6 bases). In germline, CDR1 is MGHRA, CDR2 YSYEKL. The CDR3 loop spans 16 amino acids. V was clipped by 3 bases and J by 3 bases, with 15 bases between them.

The chain uses TRBV7-3 and TRBJ2-3; 7 positions match TRBD2. Germline values: CDR1 SGHTA, CDR2 FQGTGA. The CDR3 is 15 residues long. With V trimmed by 5 bases and J by 0 bases, 5 bases remained unmatched. CDR3 DNA: TGTGCCAGCAGCCCTCTAGCGGCGAGCACAGATACGCAGTATTTT. This translates into CASSPLAASTDTQYF.

The DNA of the CDR3 is TGTGCCAGCTCACCATTCCGGACAGAAACAAACACTGAAGCTTTCTTT. Translation: CASSPFRTETNTEAFF. This sequence joins TRBV18 and TRBJ1-1; D perhaps matches TRBD1 (6 bases). Trimming left V 2 bases short and J 2 bases short, with 15 bases between. The CDR3 spans 16 residues. Germline lookup yields CDR1 KGHSH and CDR2 LQKENI.

The chain employs TRBV27 and TRBJ1-1; D unresolved. This CDR3 has 14 amino acids. V was shortened by 7 bases and J by 0 bases, with 12 bases between the two germline ends. In germline, CDR1 is MNHEY, CDR2 SMNVEV (reference sequence). The CDR3 reads CASTPGLMNTEAFF. The CDR3 DNA sequence: TGTGCCAGCACCCCGGGTCTGATGAACACTGAAGCTTTCTTT.

The genes are TRBV3-1 (or the pseudogene TRBV3-2) and TRBJ1-1; a weak D match, TRBD1 (5 bases). With 1 base removed from V and 2 bases from J, the gap between germline ends came to 20 bases. Per germline, CDR1 LGHDT and CDR2 YNNKEL (reference sequence). The CDR3 has 18 amino acids. Here the CDR3 DNA reads TGTGCCAGCAGCCAAGTGCCCTGGGGTGGGGCCGCAAACACTGAAGCTTTCTTT. It codes for CASSQVPWGGAANTEAFF.